A single sample gave rise to the 14 T cell receptor beta chains below, sequenced in a study of T cells in women clearing cervical HPV infection. Clones were sequenced by immunoSEQ multiplex PCR, and TCRdb holds only the in-frame ones, with some missing. The sample is made up of under 45,000 clones, and the top ten hold around 5.8% of it. The sample taken for sequencing was blood buffy coat. These receptors originate from a woman between 18 and 70 years old with a cervical HPV16 infection that either progressed to CIN3+ or cleared (not recorded which).

Points on this clone: Read data end 3 residues before the CDR3 end; the end is taken from the germline J gene. The chain carries TRBV30 and TRBJ1-1; tentative D call: TRBD1 (5 bases). This CDR3 has 13 amino acids. Trimming shortened V by 2 bases and J by 4 bases, and 11 bases separated the two germline ends. Germline CDR1 is GTSNPN and CDR2 is SVGIG (reference sequence). CDR3 sequence reads: CAWSPGVGTEAFF. Incomplete CDR3 DNA: TGTGCCTGGAGTCCGGGGGTAGGCACTGAA.

As concerns this clone: Read coverage stops 3 residues before the CDR3 terminus; the germline J gene supplies the remainder. The chain has TRBV15 and TRBJ2-1; TRBD1 matches 7 bases. The CDR3 runs to 16 residues. Trimming took 3 bases from V and 4 from J; bases not matched to a gene: 9. CDR1 is LNHNV, CDR2 YYDKDF, per germline (reference sequence). CDR3 residues: CATSRSGQAKYNEQFF. The CDR3 bases that were read are TGTGCCACCAGCAGGTCAGGACAGGCCAAATACAATGAG.

The CDR3 is CASSFSSDQPQYF. The CDR3 bases that were read are TGTGCCAGCAGCTTTTCCAGCGATCAGCCG. This rearrangement joins TRBV7-9 to TRBJ2-3; D is uncertain. The read ends 3 residues early relative to the CDR3; the germline J gene fills the gap. The CDR3 covers 13 residues. CDR1 SEHNR and CDR2 FQNEAQ come from the germline V gene (reference sequence).

Comment on this clone: Read coverage stops 3 residues before the CDR3 terminus; the germline J gene supplies the remainder. The chain carries TRBV19 and TRBJ2-1; perhaps TRBD1 as D (5 bases). V gave up 1 base and J gave up 4 bases, with 17 bases separating them. The germline gives CDR1 LNHDA, CDR2 SQIVND (reference sequence). The length of the CDR3 is 17 residues. This chain's CDR3 is CASSIGSAGPSYNEQFF. The part of the CDR3 DNA that was read is TGTGCCAGTAGTATAGGTTCGGCAGGGCCTAGTTACAATGAG.

With respect to this clone: The CDR3 is cut off 3 residues early in the read; its end comes from the germline J gene. The chain has TRBV19 and TRBJ1-2; 8 nucleotides line up with TRBD1. CDR3 length equals 13 residues. Germline assignment: CDR1 LNHDA and CDR2 SQIVND (reference sequence). The CDR3: CASSPTGAYDYTF. Partial CDR3 DNA: TGTGCCAGTAGTCCGACAGGGGCCTACGAC.

As for this clone: The CDR3 is cut off 3 residues early in the read; its end comes from the germline J gene. V is TRBV27 and J is TRBJ1-2, with 7 positions matching TRBD1. V trimming: 4 bases; J trimming: 4 bases; junction bases outside the gene matches: 3. The germline V gene encodes CDR1 MNHEY and CDR2 SMNVEV (reference sequence). This CDR3 has 13 amino acids. The DNA read from the CDR3 is TGTGCCAGCAGTTCGACAGGGACCTATGGC. This translates into CASSSTGTYG. The entire CDR3 is CASSSTGTYGYTF.

The CDR3 is CASSHPRGLGTYEQYF. CDR3 DNA, as far as it was read: TGTGCCAGCTCACACCCAAGGGGATTGGGAACCTACGAG. The chain recombines TRBV18 with TRBJ2-7; D is perhaps TRBD1 (5 bases). The CDR3 end lies 3 residues beyond the end of the read and is filled in from the germline J gene. Germline V lookup: CDR1 KGHSH, CDR2 LQKENI. The CDR3 runs to 16 residues. The V gene lost 4 bases and the J gene lost 2 bases, with 18 bases spanning the gap. The full variable domain, its missing parts supplied by reference TRBV18 and TRBJ2-7, is NAGVMQNPRHLVRRRGQEARLRCSPMKGHSHVYWYRQLPEEGLKFMVYLQKENIIDESGMPKERFSAEFPKEGPSILRIQQVVRGDSAAYFCASSHPRGLGTYEQYFGPGTRLTVT.

As concerns this clone: The sequenced fragment ends 3 residues before the CDR3 boundary, so the rest is inferred from the germline J gene. This chain joins TRBV18 and TRBJ1-2; D remains unclear. Germline assignment: CDR1 KGHSH and CDR2 LQKENI. The CDR3 is 14 amino acids. CDR3 amino acids: CASSPALAKNIYTF. CDR3 DNA, as far as it was read: TGTGCCAGCTCACCCGCGCTAGCCAAAAACATC.

About this clone itself: The CDR3 extends 3 residues past the end of the read, so its final part is completed from the germline J gene. V is TRBV29-1 and J is TRBJ1-2, with 7 bases lining up with TRBD1. J lost 4 bases, V lost 6 bases, and 11 bases had no gene match. Germline CDR1 is SQVTM and CDR2 is ANQGSEA. This CDR3 region has 14 residues. The CDR3: CSVDQAAGGYGYTF. The CDR3 bases that were read are TGCAGCGTAGACCAGGCGGCAGGGGGCTATGGC.

About this clone itself: The missing CDR3 end, 3 residues past where the read stops, is filled in from the germline J gene. The chain recombines TRBV18 with TRBJ1-2; tentative D call: TRBD1 (5 bases). Germline CDR1 KGHSH, CDR2 LQKENI. This CDR3 spans 14 amino acids. CDR3 in amino acids: CASSPGGYSYDYTF. The CDR3 DNA, read in part, is TGTGCCAGCTCACCAGGGGGGTACTCCTACGAC.

Notes on this clone: The read is 3 residues too short to cover the CDR3 end, so that end is filled in from the germline J gene. This rearrangement joins TRBV5-1 to TRBJ2-3; D might be TRBD2 (6 bases). The CDR3 runs 17 residues. CDR1 and CDR2 (germline): SGHRS, YFSETQ. Trimming shortened V by 0 bases and J by 1 base, and 15 bases separated the two germline ends. CDR3: CASSLERTTFGTDTQYF. CDR3 DNA (partial): TGCGCCAGCAGCTTGGAGCGGACTACCTTTGGCACAGATACG.

With regard to this clone: The read terminates 3 residues ahead of where the CDR3 ends, so the germline J gene completes it. J is TRBJ2-1 and V is TRBV7-9; D is perhaps TRBD2 (7 bases). Germline V gene data show CDR1 as SEHNR and CDR2 as FQNEAQ (reference sequence). The length of the CDR3 is 15 residues. Trimming cost V 1 base and J 7 bases, with 14 bases left between them. The CDR3 is CASSLGGGSGNEQFF. The part of the CDR3 DNA that was read is TGTGCCAGCAGCTTAGGGGGGGGCTCGGGGAATGAG.

About this clone: The CDR3 end is not reached by the read, which stops 3 residues before it; the germline J gene fills it in. The rearrangement links TRBV7-3 to TRBJ2-3; either TRBD1 or TRBD2 may supply D (7 bases each). Trimming shortened V by 1 base and J by 4 bases, and 21 bases separated the two germline ends. This CDR3 spans 18 amino acids. CDR1 and CDR2 from the germline V gene are SGHTA and FQGTGA. CDR3 bases read: TGTGCCAGCAGCTTAATGGGAGGGGGCGGCAGCCATTCAGATACG. Translation gives CASSLMGGGGSHSDT. In full, the CDR3 is CASSLMGGGGSHSDTQYF.

As for this clone: With the read ending 3 residues before the CDR3 end, the germline J gene is used to fill in that end. The chain joins TRBV28 to TRBJ1-6; D not certain. V was shortened by 6 bases and J by 10 bases, with 19 bases between the two germline ends. Germline V gene sequence: CDR1 MDHEN, CDR2 SYDVKM. This CDR3 region has 15 residues. CDR3 DNA (partial): TGTGCCAGCAGCCCTCCTAACTTCATTACCTCACCC. Its translation: CASSPPNFITSP. The whole CDR3 is CASSPPNFITSPLHF.